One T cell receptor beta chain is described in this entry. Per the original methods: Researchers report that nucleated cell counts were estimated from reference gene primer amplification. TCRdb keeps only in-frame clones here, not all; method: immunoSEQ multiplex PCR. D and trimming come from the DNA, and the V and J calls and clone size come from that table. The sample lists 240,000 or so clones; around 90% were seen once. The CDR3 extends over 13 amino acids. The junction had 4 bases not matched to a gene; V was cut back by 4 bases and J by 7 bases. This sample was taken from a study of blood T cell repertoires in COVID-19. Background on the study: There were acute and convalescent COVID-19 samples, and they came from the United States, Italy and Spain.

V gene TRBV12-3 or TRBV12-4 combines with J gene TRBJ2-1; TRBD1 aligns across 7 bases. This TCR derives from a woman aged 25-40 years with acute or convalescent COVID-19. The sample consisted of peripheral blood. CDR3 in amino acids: CASSWPDRNEQFF. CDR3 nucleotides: TGTGCCAGCAGTTGGCCGGACAGGAATGAGCAGTTCTTC.